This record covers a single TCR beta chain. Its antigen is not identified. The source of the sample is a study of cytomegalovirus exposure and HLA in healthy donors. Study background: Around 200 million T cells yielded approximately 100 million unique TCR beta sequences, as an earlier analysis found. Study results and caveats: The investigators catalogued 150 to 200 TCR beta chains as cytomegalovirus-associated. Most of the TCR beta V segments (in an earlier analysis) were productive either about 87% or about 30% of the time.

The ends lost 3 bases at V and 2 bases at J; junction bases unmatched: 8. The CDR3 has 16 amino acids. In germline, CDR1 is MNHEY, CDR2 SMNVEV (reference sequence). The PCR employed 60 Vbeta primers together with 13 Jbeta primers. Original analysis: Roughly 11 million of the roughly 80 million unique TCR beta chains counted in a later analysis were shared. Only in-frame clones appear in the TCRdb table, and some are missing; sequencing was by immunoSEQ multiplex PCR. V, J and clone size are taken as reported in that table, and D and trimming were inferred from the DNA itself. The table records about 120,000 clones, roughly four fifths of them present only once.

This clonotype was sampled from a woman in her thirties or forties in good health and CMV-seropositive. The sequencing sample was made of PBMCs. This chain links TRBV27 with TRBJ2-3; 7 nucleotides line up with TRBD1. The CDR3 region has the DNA TGTGCCAGCAGTTTCGGGACAGAGGTACCCACAGATACGCAGTATTTT. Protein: CASSFGTEVPTDTQYF.